The rows below give T cell receptor beta chains drawn from one sample of a study of control samples from healthy donors and cancer patients. The repertoire was sequenced with immunoSEQ multiplex PCR; TCRdb's copy has only in-frame clones and lacks some. This table has 120,000 to 150,000 clones, under 95% appearing once. Sequenced material: blood. The receptors originated from a man between 18 and 29 years old in good health. CDR3s include the opening cysteine and the closing phenylalanine or tryptophan. The D gene is left open where the match is weak. Only some rows state a clone size, as once, few, many or a class for expanded clones.

J | size | D | V | DNA | CDR3
TRBJ2-7 | - | - | TRBV5-6 | TGTGCCAGCAGCATAGCGACTCCCTACGAGCAGTACTTC | CASSIATPYEQYF
TRBJ2-5 | few | - | TRBV19 | TGTGCCAGTAGTACCGACAGCAGGGAGACCCAGTACTTC | CASSTDSRETQYF
TRBJ1-5 | - | - | TRBV5-1 | TGCGCCAGCAGCCCGGAGCAGGGTGATCAGCCCCAGCATTTT | CASSPEQGDQPQHF
TRBJ1-5 | - | - | TRBV30 | TGTGCCTGGAGTAGGATGACCAATCAGCCCCAGCATTTT | CAWSRMTNQPQHF
TRBJ1-5 | - | - | TRBV10-1 | TGCGCCAGCAGTAAGAGGGGAGTGCAGCCCCAGCATTTT | CASSKRGVQPQHF
TRBJ2-1 | - | - | TRBV3-1/TRBV3-2 | TGTGCCAGCAGCCCCGACCCCAGCAGTGAGCAGTTCTTC | CASSPDPSSEQFF
TRBJ1-5 | - | TRBD1 | TRBV2 | TGTGCCAGGGGACAGGGGGCGGCTCAGCCCCAGCATTTT | CARGQGAAQPQHF
TRBJ1-1 | - | TRBD1 | TRBV6-1 | TGTGCCAGCAGTGAAGAGGGGCAGGGGGCAACTGAAGCTTTCTTT | CASSEEGQGATEAFF
TRBJ2-1 | - | - | TRBV30 | TGTGCCTGGAGTTGGATGCGCAATGAGCAGTTCTTC | CAWSWMRNEQFF
TRBJ1-1 | - | - | TRBV19 | TGTGCCAGTAGTCCCCACCTCGAGGGATCGACTGAAGCTTTCTTT | CASSPHLEGSTEAFF
TRBJ1-6 | - | - | TRBV6-1 | TGTGCCAGCAGTGAAGCTATCACTATAGATTCACCCCTCCACTTT | CASSEAITIDSPLHF